The source of this T cell receptor (beta chain) is a study of beta chain features in type 1 diabetes. Study-level results: TCRB CDR3s from Type 1 diabetes patients were moderately but significantly shorter in all four CD4+ subsets.

CDR1 is SGHTA and CDR2 is FQGNSA in the germline V gene. The germline V and J ends were trimmed by 7 bases and 3 bases, with 9 bases remaining between them. This CDR3 comprises 12 residues. What was sequenced were expressed TCRB transcripts, since all of the isolated RNA had been reverse transcribed. Data came from immunoSEQ multiplex PCR; TCRdb stores just in-frame clones and leaves some out. This sample has approximately 100,000 clones, with under 30% found just once. On this clone: What it binds is not known.

Purities over 95% were achieved in all sorted populations. This chain connects TRBV7-2 to TRBJ1-2; D may be TRBD1 (5 bases). The source is a woman between 18 and 29 years old with type 1 diabetes. The sample was central memory CD4+ T cells from blood. CDR3 region: CASKRGDYGYTF. DNA for the CDR3: TGTGCCAGCAAACGGGGGGACTATGGCTACACCTTC.